These 3 T cell receptor beta chains were all obtained from the same sample, sequenced in a study of T cell responses to AZD1222 COVID-19 vaccine. Data came from immunoSEQ multiplex PCR; TCRdb stores just in-frame clones and leaves some out. The table records over 150,000 clones, 80% to 95% of them present only once. The sequencing here drew on peripheral blood, taken on day 0 of AZD1222 vaccination. The receptor source for this set is an adult in good health.

The V gene is TRBV19, the J gene TRBJ1-2, with 7 bases identical to TRBD1. The CDR3 is made up of 15 amino acids. Trimming at V came to 4 bases and at J to 2 bases, leaving 7 bases not matched to a gene. Germline CDR1 LNHDA, CDR2 SQIVND (reference sequence). The CDR3 here is CASSTKPGQNYGYTF. Here the CDR3 DNA reads TGTGCCAGTAGTACAAAACCGGGACAGAACTATGGCTACACCTTC.

J is TRBJ1-2 and V is TRBV15; the match to TRBD1 covers 7 bases. The CDR3 is 15 residues long. The germline gives CDR1 LNHNV, CDR2 YYDKDF (reference sequence). V dropped 0 bases and J dropped 7; count of bases not matched to a gene: 8. CDR3 protein: CATSRDGQGVGGYTF. In DNA form, the CDR3 reads TGTGCCACCAGCAGAGATGGGCAGGGGGTAGGTGGCTACACCTTC.

This clone has just one count. The chain uses TRBV9 and TRBJ2-3; 13 nucleotides match TRBD2. CDR3 length: 17 amino acids. Germline lookup yields CDR1 SGDLS and CDR2 YYNGEE. J was trimmed by 6 bases and V by 3 bases; bases with no gene match: 10. CDR3 sequence (DNA): TGTGCCAGCAGCGCACTTGGGACTAGCGGGATAGGGGATACGCAGTATTTT. This gives the protein CASSALGTSGIGDTQYF.